The 17 T cell receptor beta chains reported below all come from one sample, sequenced in a study of blood T cell repertoires in COVID-19. The assay was immunoSEQ multiplex PCR, and TCRdb's table has in-frame clones only and misses some. The data contain 200,000 to 250,000 clones, approximately 85% of them singletons. The sample consisted of peripheral blood. Receptors originate from a man aged 50 to 60 with COVID-19, enrolled during active disease.

The V and J genes are TRBV9 and TRBJ1-3; 7 positions agree with TRBD1. Per germline, CDR1 SGDLS and CDR2 YYNGEE. The CDR3 spans 18 residues. J lost 0 bases, V lost 3 bases, and 12 bases had no gene match. The CDR3 loop is CASSANPGQPSSGNTIYF. The CDR3 DNA follows: TGTGCCAGCAGCGCAAACCCGGGACAGCCGAGCTCTGGAAACACCATATATTTT.

The CDR3 DNA follows: TGTGCCATCAGCGAGCGGGGGTCTACCTACGAGCAGTACTTC. The encoded protein is CAISERGSTYEQYF. V is TRBV10-3 and J is TRBJ2-7; 8 nucleotides match TRBD2. V lost 6 bases and J lost 2; bases outside the gene matches: 6. CDR1 is ENHRY, CDR2 SYGVKD, per germline. This CDR3 comprises 14 residues.

V and J are TRBV20-1 and TRBJ2-3; D unresolved. Germline CDR1 reads DFQATT; CDR2 reads SNEGSKA (reference sequence). CDR3 length: 11 amino acids. V was trimmed by 4 bases and J by 4 bases, leaving 6 bases between them. The CDR3 here is CSANLADTQYF. The CDR3 bases are TGCAGTGCTAACCTAGCAGATACGCAGTATTTT.

This clone was observed once. The chain joins TRBV5-1 to TRBJ2-7; TRBD1 matches 8 bases. Per the germline V gene, CDR1 is SGHRS and CDR2 is YFSETQ. The CDR3 totals 13 residues. The V and J ends lost 4 bases and 6 bases, in that order; junction bases with no gene match: 6. CDR3 sequence: CASSGRQGSEQYF. The CDR3, as DNA: TGCGCCAGCAGCGGCAGACAGGGGTCCGAGCAGTACTTC. The complete variable domain, with remaining parts taken from reference TRBV5-1 and TRBJ2-7, reads KAGVTQTPRYLIKTRGQQVTLSCSPISGHRSVSWYQQTPGQGLQFLFEYFSETQRNKGNFPGRFSGRQFSNSRSEMNVSTLELGDSALYLCASSGRQGSEQYFGPGTRLTVT.

The chain recombines TRBV30 with TRBJ2-7, with TRBD2 matching 7 bases. The CDR3 totals 15 residues. Germline lookup yields CDR1 GTSNPN and CDR2 SVGIG (reference sequence). V dropped 0 bases and J dropped 4; count of bases not matched to a gene: 9. CDR3 sequence: CAWSVGTTLLYEQYF. Written as DNA, the CDR3 is TGTGCCTGGAGTGTAGGGACTACTTTGCTGTACGAGCAGTACTTC.

V is TRBV6-6 and J is TRBJ1-6; 9 positions agree with TRBD1. Per germline, CDR1 MNHNY and CDR2 SVGAGI (reference sequence). J was trimmed by 0 bases and V by 8 bases; bases with no gene match: 2. The CDR3 contains 15 residues. The CDR3 sequence is CASRGQGSYNSPLHF. The CDR3 DNA reads TGTGCCAGCCGGGGACAGGGCTCCTATAATTCACCCCTCCACTTT.

The chain uses TRBV29-1 and TRBJ2-3; a weak D match, TRBD1 (6 bases). The CDR3 totals 16 residues. Germline CDR1 is SQVTM and CDR2 is ANQGSEA. Trimming cost V 1 base and J 6 bases, with 20 bases left between them. CDR3 sequence: CSVEGIGQGNIDTQYF. Here the CDR3 DNA reads TGCAGCGTTGAAGGTATCGGGCAGGGGAATATTGATACGCAGTATTTT.

The rearrangement uses TRBV20-1 and TRBJ2-7, with TRBD1 matching 12 bases. The CDR3 extends over 14 amino acids. J lost 7 bases, V lost 3 bases, and 7 bases had no gene match. Germline values: CDR1 DFQATT, CDR2 SNEGSKA (reference sequence). The CDR3 reads CSASPGQGAREQYF. CDR3 DNA: TGCAGTGCTAGTCCGGGACAGGGGGCGCGGGAGCAGTACTTC.

The chain employs TRBV4-2 and TRBJ1-2, with 10 bases matching TRBD1. J lost 8 bases, V lost 4 bases, and 7 bases had no gene match. This CDR3 comprises 14 residues. Germline assignment: CDR1 LGHNA and CDR2 YNFKEQ. The CDR3 DNA reads as TGTGCCAGCAGCCCGGGACAGGGGATAAGAGGCTACACCTTC. Amino acid sequence: CASSPGQGIRGYTF.

The chain is built from TRBV30 and TRBJ1-4; D is undetermined. CDR1 GTSNPN and CDR2 SVGIG come from the germline V gene (reference sequence). V lost 0 bases and J lost 7, with 9 bases in between. This CDR3 contains 13 residues. The CDR3: CAWSVGSGEKLFF. The DNA for the CDR3 is TGTGCCTGGAGTGTGGGGAGCGGTGAAAAACTGTTTTTT.

This clone was seen once. The chain employs TRBV3-1 (or the pseudogene TRBV3-2) and TRBJ2-1; D is unresolved. V gave up 3 bases and J gave up 9 bases, with 6 bases separating them. The CDR3 is 11 amino acids. From germline, CDR1 is LGHDT and CDR2 YNNKEL (reference sequence). The CDR3 DNA reads TGTGCCAGCAGCCATCCGGGTGAGCAGTTCTTC. Protein sequence: CASSHPGEQFF.

The rearrangement uses TRBV2 and TRBJ2-2, with 7 bases aligning to TRBD1. V dropped 6 bases and J dropped 5; count of bases not matched to a gene: 9. CDR3 length equals 15 residues. Per germline, CDR1 SNHLY and CDR2 FYNNEI. CDR3 sequence (DNA): TGTGCCAGCAGAATACAGGGGATAGGAACCGGGGAGCTGTTTTTT. Amino acids: CASRIQGIGTGELFF.

This clone appeared a few times. The chain employs TRBV2 and TRBJ1-4, with no clear D. Trimming cost V 6 bases and J 5 bases, with 7 bases left between them. In germline, CDR1 is SNHLY, CDR2 FYNNEI. There are 12 residues in the CDR3. In DNA form, the CDR3 reads TGTGCCAGCAGGCGGATGAATGAAAAACTGTTTTTT. This encodes CASRRMNEKLFF. The full variable domain, in which reference TRBV2 and TRBJ1-4 provide the parts outside the CDR3, is EPEVTQTPSHQVTQMGQEVILRCVPISNHLYFYWYRQILGQKVEFLVSFYNNEISEKSEIFDDQFSVERPDGSNFTLKIRSTKLEDSAMYFCASRRMNEKLFFGSGTQLSVL.

This clone was observed a few times. The chain employs TRBV18 and TRBJ2-6; 7 bases are shared with TRBD1. V shed 2 bases and J 3 bases; nucleotides not matched to a gene: 7. The CDR3 is made up of 17 amino acids. The germline V gene has CDR1 KGHSH and CDR2 LQKENI. The CDR3 nucleotides read TGTGCCAGCTCACCATTAGGGGGCGCGGATGGGGCCAACGTCCTGACTTTC. Protein: CASSPLGGADGANVLTF.

This clone has a handful of counts. The chain couples TRBV18 to TRBJ2-7; D is undetermined. With 5 bases removed from V and 5 bases from J, the gap between germline ends came to 13 bases. The germline CDR1 and CDR2 sequences are KGHSH and LQKENI. This CDR3 is 13 amino acids long. CDR3 sequence: CASSYRPSNEQYF. The CDR3 nucleotides are TGTGCCAGCTCATACCGCCCGAGCAACGAGCAGTACTTC.

The chain recombines TRBV7-3 with TRBJ2-2, with 8 bases lining up with TRBD1. The germline CDR1 and CDR2 sequences are SGHTA and FQGTGA. V lost 1 base and J lost 4; bases outside the gene matches: 5. The CDR3 extends over 16 amino acids. The CDR3 is CASSLIQGAATGELFF. For the CDR3, the DNA is TGTGCCAGCAGCTTAATTCAGGGGGCGGCCACCGGGGAGCTGTTTTTT.

The chain has TRBV28 and TRBJ2-1; 8 bases match TRBD2. The CDR3 consists of 14 residues. With 1 base clipped from V and 6 bases from J, the junction kept 2 bases outside the gene matches. Germline lookup yields CDR1 MDHEN and CDR2 SYDVKM. CDR3 sequence (DNA): TGTGCCAGCAGTTTATACACTAGCGGCAATGAGCAGTTCTTC. Its translation: CASSLYTSGNEQFF.